Listed below are T cell receptor beta chains from one sample, sequenced in a study of blood T cell repertoires in COVID-19. Assay used: immunoSEQ multiplex PCR; TCRdb lists only in-frame clones, some missing. This table holds about 67,000 clones, more than 70% found once. Sequencing input: peripheral blood. The receptor source for this set is a woman aged 55-69 years with acute or convalescent COVID-19. Each CDR3 is given with its conserved first and last residue. A D gene is named only where the DNA matches it firmly. Size tells how often a clone was seen (once, few, many) or the class of an expanded clone, and some rows leave it out.

j_call clone_size d_call v_call cdr3_nt cdr3_aa
TRBJ1-4 . . TRBV15 TGTGCCACCAGCAGAGGGCAGGGGGAAAAACTGTTTTTT CATSRGQGEKLFF
TRBJ2-1 . TRBD2 TRBV5-4 TGTGCCAGCAGCTCCGCACCCTTAGCGGGGGGGTCCTACAATGAGCAGTTCTTC CASSSAPLAGGSYNEQFF
TRBJ1-1 . TRBD1 TRBV6-5 TGTGCCAGCAGTTACCCGGGACAGGGTATCGCTGAAGCTTTCTTT CASSYPGQGIAEAFF
TRBJ1-2 . . TRBV6-2/TRBV6-3 TGTGCCAGCAGTTACATCGGACAGAGTTATGGCTACACCTTC CASSYIGQSYGYTF
TRBJ2-2 . . TRBV3-1/TRBV3-2 TGTGCCAGCAGCCAATGGGGGGTCCGGAAAGACGGGGAGCTGTTTTTT CASSQWGVRKDGELFF
TRBJ1-5 . TRBD1 TRBV28 TGTGCCAGCAGGGGACAGGATACTCAGCCCCAGCATTTT CASRGQDTQPQHF
TRBJ1-4 . TRBD1 TRBV6-2/TRBV6-3 TGTGCCAGCAGTGTACCGGGACAGGGGAATGAAAAACTGTTTTTT CASSVPGQGNEKLFF
TRBJ2-1 . . TRBV5-1 TGCGCCAGTAGGGGTCAGGCTTCGTACAATGAGCAGTTCTTC CASRGQASYNEQFF
TRBJ2-1 . TRBD2 TRBV7-2 TGTGCCAGCAGCCCAGCGGGGGGGCACAATGAGCAGTTCTTC CASSPAGGHNEQFF
TRBJ2-5 . . TRBV12-5 TGTGCTAGTGGTTTGGTCTTGGAGACCCAGTACTTC CASGLVLETQYF
TRBJ1-1 few . TRBV2 TGTGCCAGCAGTGGACAGCCAACCATGAACACTGAAGCTTTCTTT CASSGQPTMNTEAFF
TRBJ2-5 . TRBD1 TRBV5-4 TGTGCCGGAGGACAGGGGGCGCACGTTGGAGAGACCCAGTACTTC CAGGQGAHVGETQYF
TRBJ2-1 many . TRBV2 TGTGCCAGCAGGGACTCATACAATGAGCAGTTCTTC CASRDSYNEQFF
TRBJ2-7 . . TRBV5-6 TGTGCCAGCAGCTTGGGAGTGCGGGAGCAGTACTTC CASSLGVREQYF
TRBJ1-4 . . TRBV19 TGTGCCAGTAGTATAGGTTGGAGTGAAAAACTGTTTTTT CASSIGWSEKLFF
TRBJ2-2 . TRBD1 TRBV6-5 TGTGCCAGCCGCCGGACAGGGAGAACCGCCGGGGAGCTGTTTTTT CASRRTGRTAGELFF
TRBJ1-6 . . TRBV10-3 TGTGCCATCAGCCCCAGGACAGAAGATTCACCCCTCCACTTT CAISPRTEDSPLHF
TRBJ1-4 . . TRBV3-1/TRBV3-2 TGTGCCAGCAGCCGGCCCCTTGAAAAACTGTTTTTT CASSRPLEKLFF
TRBJ1-2 . . TRBV2 TGTGCCAGCGAGGGGGACAATGGCTACACCTTC CASEGDNGYTF
TRBJ1-2 . . TRBV9 TGTGCCAGCAGCGTAGTTCCAGGCTCCCACTATGGCTACACCTTC CASSVVPGSHYGYTF
TRBJ2-7 . . TRBV6-5 TGTGCCAGCAGGCTCACAGGGAGCTCCTACGAGCAGTACTTC CASRLTGSSYEQYF
TRBJ2-3 few . TRBV5-1 TGCGCCAGCAGCCCCCCGGGACTTACCACAGATACGCAGTATTTT CASSPPGLTTDTQYF
TRBJ2-1 . TRBD2 TRBV28 TGTGCCAGCACCCCACTAGCCGGGACAGGGACTAGCGGGGGGCCTCAAAGCTCCTACAATGAGCAGTTCTTC CASTPLAGTGTSGGPQSSYNEQFF
TRBJ2-7 once TRBD1 TRBV7-3 TGTGCCAGCAGCCGACAGGGGGATCGCGAGCAGTACTTC CASSRQGDREQYF
TRBJ2-5 few . TRBV7-9 TGTGCCAGCAGCTTACCCCTAGGGGCAGTTGAGGAGACCCAGTACTTC CASSLPLGAVEETQYF
TRBJ1-5 . TRBD1 TRBV29-1 TGCAGCGTTGTACAGGGGGCCGACAATCAGCCCCAGCATTTT CSVVQGADNQPQHF
TRBJ2-7 few . TRBV15 TGTGCCACCAGCAGAGATCTAGCAGGAGGGATTATCTACGAGCAGTACTTC CATSRDLAGGIIYEQYF
TRBJ1-4 . . TRBV19 TGTGCCAGTAGTATAGCCCAGGGGAACGAAAAACTGTTTTTT CASSIAQGNEKLFF
TRBJ1-5 . TRBD1 TRBV19 TGTGCCAGTAGCCTTATTGACAGGGAGGTGAATCAGCCCCAGCATTTT CASSLIDREVNQPQHF
TRBJ1-2 . . TRBV9 TGTGCCAGCAGCAAGCGGACGGCTAACTATGGCTACACCTTC CASSKRTANYGYTF
TRBJ1-2 . . TRBV6-6 TGTGCCAGCATCCAGAGCCGGACCGAGGCGGGTGGCTACACCTTC CASIQSRTEAGGYTF
TRBJ1-1 . . TRBV2 TGTGCCAGCACCGAAGGGGTAAACACTGAAGCTTTCTTT CASTEGVNTEAFF
TRBJ1-1 . . TRBV6-5 TGTGCCAGCAGTTCCCCCCAGGGCCGCGGGAACACTGAAGCTTTCTTT CASSSPQGRGNTEAFF
TRBJ1-1 few . TRBV2 TGTGCCAGCAGATACTCGAACACTGAAGCTTTCTTT CASRYSNTEAFF
TRBJ2-2 . TRBD1 TRBV5-4 TGTGCCAGCAGCCTCACCGGGACAGGGAGCGGGGAGCTGTTTTTT CASSLTGTGSGELFF
TRBJ1-2 once . TRBV2 TGTGCCAGCAGTGAGGACTTTACTAACTATGGCTACACCTTC CASSEDFTNYGYTF
TRBJ2-3 . TRBD1 TRBV4-1 TGCGCCAGCAGCCGAAGGACAGGGGATGCAGATACGCAGTATTTT CASSRRTGDADTQYF
TRBJ2-3 . TRBD2 TRBV4-3 TGCGCCAGCAGCCAAGATCTGGGCGGGGGGACCACAGATACGCAGTATTTT CASSQDLGGGTTDTQYF
TRBJ1-5 many . TRBV19 TGTGCCAGTAACGACATCTCCAATCAGCCCCAGCATTTT CASNDISNQPQHF
TRBJ1-2 . . TRBV30 TGTGCCTGGAGTTGGGAGGGGGAGTGGGACTATGGCTACACCTTC CAWSWEGEWDYGYTF
TRBJ2-1 . TRBD2 TRBV7-2 TGTGCCAGCAGCTTAGGCTCCCTAGCGGGTTTAAAATTCTTC CASSLGSLAGLKFF
TRBJ1-2 . TRBD1 TRBV29-1 TGCAGCGTCATAACAGGGGCCAATGGCTACACCTTC CSVITGANGYTF
TRBJ1-1 . . TRBV27 TGTGCCAGCAGTACTAGACAGGTCCTGGGGTGGATGGATGGAGCTTTCTTT CASSTRQVLGWMDGAFF
TRBJ2-2 few . TRBV5-1 TGCGCCAGCAGCTTGCGGGGGTCCGGGGAGCTGTTTTTT CASSLRGSGELFF
TRBJ1-6 . . TRBV14 TGTGCCAGCAGCCAAGACATGGCAGGGGCCTCTCCCCTCCACTTT CASSQDMAGASPLHF
TRBJ1-1 . . TRBV19 TGTGCCAGTAGTAACCCTATAGGGGGGGGGCACACTGAAGCTTTCTTT CASSNPIGGGHTEAFF
TRBJ1-1 . . TRBV5-6 TGTGCCAGCAGCTTCGGGAACACTGAAGCTTTCTTT CASSFGNTEAFF
TRBJ1-5 . TRBD1 TRBV7-8 TGTGCCAGCAGCTTGTGGACAGGGGCCCAGCCCCAGCATTTT CASSLWTGAQPQHF
TRBJ2-2 . TRBD2 TRBV2 TGTGCCAGCAGTGATTCCATAGCGGGGGATATCGGGGAGCTGTTTTTT CASSDSIAGDIGELFF
TRBJ1-2 . . TRBV27 TGTGCCAGCAGTTTAAACAGGGTTGGGGATGGCTACACCTTC CASSLNRVGDGYTF
TRBJ2-3 . TRBD1 TRBV10-3 TGTGCCATCAGAAAATTCGGGACAGGGGCAGATACGCAGTATTTT CAIRKFGTGADTQYF
TRBJ1-2 . TRBD1 TRBV18 TGTGCCAGCTCACCGGACAGGGAAGTCTATGGCTACACCTTC CASSPDREVYGYTF
TRBJ1-2 . . TRBV5-4 TGTGCCAGCAGCCGAACAGGAGGGGCTGGCGGCTACACCTTC CASSRTGGAGGYTF
TRBJ1-2 . TRBD1 TRBV5-1 TGCGCCAGCAGCCGCGACAGGGACTCAGGCGGCTACACCTTC CASSRDRDSGGYTF
TRBJ1-6 . . TRBV28 TGTGCCAGCGCGCGGGGAGTTAATTCACCCCTCCACTTT CASARGVNSPLHF
TRBJ1-2 few . TRBV5-1 TGCGCCAGCACCTTACAGGGTCCCTCTAACTATGGCTACACCTTC CASTLQGPSNYGYTF
TRBJ2-3 . . TRBV10-3 TGTGCCATCATGGCCCGCGGGGAAGGAGATACGCAGTATTTT CAIMARGEGDTQYF
TRBJ2-7 . TRBD1 TRBV7-6 TGTGCCAGCAGCTCGACAGACAGGGTACGGGACGAGCAGTACTTC CASSSTDRVRDEQYF
TRBJ2-7 once . TRBV19 TGTGCCAGTAGTACAAGGGACACCACCTACGAGCAGTACTTC CASSTRDTTYEQYF
TRBJ1-1 . . TRBV18 TGTGCCAGCTCACCATCCGGGGGACTGAACACTGAAGCTTTCTTT CASSPSGGLNTEAFF